Shown below are 6 T cell receptor beta chains from a single sample sequenced in a study of CD4 T cells in relation to SARS-CoV-2 and coronaviruses. TCRdb keeps only in-frame clones here, not all; method: immunoSEQ multiplex PCR. The sample consists of tens of thousands of clones, less than 85% of them appearing once. CD4+ T cells from unexposed donors were obtained before the COVID-19 pandemic (2011-2018). CD4+ T cells were isolated from the cells after around eleven days of culture. Antigens for these TCRs are unknown. Material: CD4+ T cells from PBMCs, cultured in vitro. The source of these receptors is a human donor in good health.

V is TRBV21-1 and J is TRBJ2-7; no DNA check was done on the table's D call, TRBD2. TRBV21-1 is a listed pseudogene. CDR3 length: 21 amino acids. The DNA of the CDR3 is TGTGCCAGCGCAACCTTTTTCGGGAGCGGATGGGGACCGCAGAGTTCCTACGAGCAGTACTTC. Its translation is CASATFFGSGWGPQSSYEQYF.

This clone was seen a single time. CDR3 loop: CAWDRGGGYTF. DNA of the CDR3: TGTGCCTGGGACAGGGGAGGTGGCTACACCTTC. This chain uses TRBV30 with TRBJ1-2, with 8 bases aligning to TRBD1. The CDR3 is 11 residues long. V lost 5 bases, J lost 7 bases, and 3 bases stayed unmatched. Germline V gives CDR1 GTSNPN, CDR2 SVGIG (reference sequence).

The chain couples TRBV15 to TRBJ1-1, with D perhaps TRBD1 (6 bases). The CDR3 is made up of 16 amino acids. V dropped 3 bases and J dropped 4 bases, with 18 bases sitting between them. The germline V gene has CDR1 LNHNV and CDR2 YYDKDF (reference sequence). CDR3 in DNA: TGTGCCACCAGCAGTCCTAACAGGGTGAGGGGCACTGAAGCTTTCTTT. Its translation is CATSSPNRVRGTEAFF. Together with reference TRBV15 and TRBJ1-1, the CDR3 gives the full variable domain: DAMVIQNPRYQVTQFGKPVTLSCSQTLNHNVMYWYQQKSSQAPKLLFHYYDKDFNNEADTPDNFQSRRPNTSFCFLDIRSPGLGDTAMYLCATSSPNRVRGTEAFFGQGTRLTVV.

This chain joins TRBV7-6 and TRBJ1-3; no reliable D call. The CDR3 has 15 amino acids. The V gene's germline CDR1 is SGHVS and CDR2 FNYEAQ. V gave up 5 bases and J gave up 0 bases, with 11 bases separating them. The CDR3 is CASSLTLGSGNTIYF. The CDR3 DNA reads TGTGCCAGCAGCCTCACTTTAGGCTCTGGAAACACCATATATTTT.

This clone occurred a few times. J is TRBJ2-7 and V is TRBV4-2; 11 bases fit TRBD1. V lost 0 bases, J lost 0 bases, and 4 bases stayed unmatched. Germline assignment: CDR1 LGHNA and CDR2 YNFKEQ. The CDR3 has 17 amino acids. CDR3 region: CASSQDKGTGGSYEQYF. DNA for the CDR3: TGTGCCAGCAGCCAAGATAAGGGGACAGGGGGCTCCTACGAGCAGTACTTC.

The J gene is TRBJ1-2, the V gene TRBV12-3 or TRBV12-4; 8 bases are shared with TRBD1. Trimming cost V 5 bases and J 1 base; bases outside gene matches: 0. This CDR3 contains 13 residues. Here the CDR3 reads CASSGQGNYGYTF. CDR3 nucleotides: TGTGCCAGCAGTGGACAGGGTAACTATGGCTACACCTTC.